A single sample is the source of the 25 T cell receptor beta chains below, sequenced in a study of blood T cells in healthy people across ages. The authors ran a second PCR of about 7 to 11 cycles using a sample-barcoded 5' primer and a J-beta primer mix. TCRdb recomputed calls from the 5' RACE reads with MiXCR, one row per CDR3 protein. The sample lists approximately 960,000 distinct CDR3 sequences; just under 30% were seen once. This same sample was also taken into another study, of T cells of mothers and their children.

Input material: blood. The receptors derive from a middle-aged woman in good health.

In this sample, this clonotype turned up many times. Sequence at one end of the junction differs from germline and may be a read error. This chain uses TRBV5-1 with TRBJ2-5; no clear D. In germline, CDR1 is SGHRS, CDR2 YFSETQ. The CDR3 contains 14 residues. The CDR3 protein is CASSFSGVQETQYF. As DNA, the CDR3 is TGTGCCAGCAGTTTTTCTGGAGTCCAAGAGACCCAGTACTTC.

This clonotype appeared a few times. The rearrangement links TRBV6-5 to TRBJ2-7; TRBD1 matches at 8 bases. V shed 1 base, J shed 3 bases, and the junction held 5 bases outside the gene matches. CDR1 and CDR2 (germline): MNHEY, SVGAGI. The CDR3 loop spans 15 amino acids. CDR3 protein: CASSYCRGLVYEQYF. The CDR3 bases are TGTGCCAGCAGTTACTGCAGGGGGCTGGTCTACGAGCAGTACTTC.

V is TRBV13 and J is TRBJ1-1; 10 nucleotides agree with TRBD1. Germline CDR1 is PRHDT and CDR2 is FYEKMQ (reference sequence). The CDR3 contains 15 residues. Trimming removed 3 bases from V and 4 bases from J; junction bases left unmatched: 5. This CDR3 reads CASSFGGTGATEAFF. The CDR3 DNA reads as TGTGCCAGCAGCTTTGGGGGGACAGGGGCCACTGAAGCTTTCTTT.

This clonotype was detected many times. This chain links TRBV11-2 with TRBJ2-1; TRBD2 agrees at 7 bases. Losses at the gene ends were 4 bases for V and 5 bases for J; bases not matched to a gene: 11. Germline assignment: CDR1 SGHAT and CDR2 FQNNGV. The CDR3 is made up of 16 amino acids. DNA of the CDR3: TGTGCCAGCAGCTACCTAGCGGACCTTCTAAACAATGAGCAGTTCTTC. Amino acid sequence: CASSYLADLLNNEQFF.

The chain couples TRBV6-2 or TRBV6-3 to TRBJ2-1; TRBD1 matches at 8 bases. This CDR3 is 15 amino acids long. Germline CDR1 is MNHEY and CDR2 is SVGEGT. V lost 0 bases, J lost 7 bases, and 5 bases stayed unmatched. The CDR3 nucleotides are TGTGCCAGCAGTTACTCCGGACAGGGTTGGAATGAGCAGTTCTTC. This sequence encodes CASSYSGQGWNEQFF.

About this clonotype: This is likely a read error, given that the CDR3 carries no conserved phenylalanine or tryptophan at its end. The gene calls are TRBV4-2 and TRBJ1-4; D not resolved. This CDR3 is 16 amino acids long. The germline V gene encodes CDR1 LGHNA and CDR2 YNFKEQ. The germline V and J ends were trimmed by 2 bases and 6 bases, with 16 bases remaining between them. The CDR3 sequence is CASSQPLGQAYEKLFC. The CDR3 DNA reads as TGTGCCAGCAGCCAACCCCTAGGGCAGGCCTATGAAAAACTGTTTTGT.

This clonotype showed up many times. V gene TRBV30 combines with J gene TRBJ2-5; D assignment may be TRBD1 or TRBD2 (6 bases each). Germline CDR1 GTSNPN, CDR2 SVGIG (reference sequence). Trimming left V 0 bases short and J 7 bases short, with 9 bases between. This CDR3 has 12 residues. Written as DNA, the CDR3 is TGTGCCTGGAGTGTACAGGGAGGGACCCAGTACTTC. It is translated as CAWSVQGGTQYF.

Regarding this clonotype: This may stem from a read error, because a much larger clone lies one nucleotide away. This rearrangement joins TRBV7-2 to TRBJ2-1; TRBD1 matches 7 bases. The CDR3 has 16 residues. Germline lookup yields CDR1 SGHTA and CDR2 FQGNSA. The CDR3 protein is CASSPEGALLYNGQFF. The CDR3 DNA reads TGTGCCAGCAGTCCCGAGGGGGCCCTTTTGTACAATGGGCAGTTCTTC.

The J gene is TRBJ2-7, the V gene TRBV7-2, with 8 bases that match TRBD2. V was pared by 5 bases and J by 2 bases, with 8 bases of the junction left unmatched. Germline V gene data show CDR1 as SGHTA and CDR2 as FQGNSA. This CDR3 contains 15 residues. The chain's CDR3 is CASSNPPGLAYEQYF. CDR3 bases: TGTGCCAGCAGCAACCCCCCGGGACTAGCCTACGAGCAGTACTTC.

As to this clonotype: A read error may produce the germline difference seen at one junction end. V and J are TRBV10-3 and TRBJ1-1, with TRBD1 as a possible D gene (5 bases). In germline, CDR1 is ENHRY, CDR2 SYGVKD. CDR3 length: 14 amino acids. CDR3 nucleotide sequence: TGTGCCATCAGGGAGTCGACAGTGAACACTGAAGCTTTCTTT. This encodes CAIRESTVNTEAFF.

This CDR3 reads CSARVRGANYGYTF. The CDR3 DNA is TGCAGTGCTAGAGTTCGGGGGGCAAACTATGGCTACACCTTC. The J gene is TRBJ1-2, the V gene TRBV20-1, with D tentatively TRBD1 (6 bases). Germline lookup yields CDR1 DFQATT and CDR2 SNEGSKA (reference sequence). The V and J ends lost 1 base and 2 bases respectively, with 11 bases between them. The CDR3 has 14 residues.

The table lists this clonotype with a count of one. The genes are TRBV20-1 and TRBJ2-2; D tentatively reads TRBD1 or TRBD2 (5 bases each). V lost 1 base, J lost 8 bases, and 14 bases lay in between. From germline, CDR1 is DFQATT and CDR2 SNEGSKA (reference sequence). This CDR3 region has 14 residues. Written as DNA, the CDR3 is TGCAGTGCTAGAGCAGGGTCATCGGGGGGGGAGCTGTTTTTT. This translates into CSARAGSSGGELFF.

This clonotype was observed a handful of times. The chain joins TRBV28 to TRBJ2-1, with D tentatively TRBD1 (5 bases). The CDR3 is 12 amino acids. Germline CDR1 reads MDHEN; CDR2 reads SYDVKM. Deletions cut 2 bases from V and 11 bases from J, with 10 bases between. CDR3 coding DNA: TGTGCCAGCAGTTTAGAAGGGGCGAAGCAGTTCTTC. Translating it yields CASSLEGAKQFF.

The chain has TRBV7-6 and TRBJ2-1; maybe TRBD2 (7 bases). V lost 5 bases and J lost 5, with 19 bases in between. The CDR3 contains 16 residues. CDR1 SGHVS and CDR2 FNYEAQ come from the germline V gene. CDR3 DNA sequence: TGTGCCAGCAGCCTTGCGGGGGCCCGGGGAAACAATGAGCAGTTCTTC. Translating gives CASSLAGARGNNEQFF.

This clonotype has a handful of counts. The CDR3 bases are TGTGCCAGCAGTCTCTTTGACGGGGAGCTGTTTTTT. This translates into CASSLFDGELFF. The chain recombines TRBV12-3 or TRBV12-4 with TRBJ2-2, with D unclear. V was trimmed by 5 bases and J by 7 bases, leaving 8 bases between them. The length of the CDR3 is 12 residues.

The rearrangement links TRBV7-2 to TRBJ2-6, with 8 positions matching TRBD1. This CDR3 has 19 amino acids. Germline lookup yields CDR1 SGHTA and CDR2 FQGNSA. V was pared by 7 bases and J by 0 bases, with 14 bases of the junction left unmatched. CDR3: CASTKRPGQDSSGANVLTF. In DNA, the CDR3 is TGTGCCAGCACCAAACGTCCGGGACAGGACTCCTCTGGGGCCAACGTCCTGACTTTC.

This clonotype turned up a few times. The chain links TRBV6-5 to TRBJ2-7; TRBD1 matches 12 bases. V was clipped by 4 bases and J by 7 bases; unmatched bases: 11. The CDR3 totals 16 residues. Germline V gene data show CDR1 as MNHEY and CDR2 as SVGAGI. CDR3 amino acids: CASSSSRDRGRVEQYF. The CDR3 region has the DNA TGTGCCAGCAGTTCATCCCGGGACAGGGGGCGAGTGGAGCAGTACTTC.

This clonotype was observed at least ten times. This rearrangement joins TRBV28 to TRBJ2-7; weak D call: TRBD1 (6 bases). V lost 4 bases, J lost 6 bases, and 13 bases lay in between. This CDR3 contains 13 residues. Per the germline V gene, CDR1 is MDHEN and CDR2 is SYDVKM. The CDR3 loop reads CASSSGQFPEQYF. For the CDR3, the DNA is TGTGCCAGCAGTTCTGGACAGTTCCCCGAGCAGTACTTC. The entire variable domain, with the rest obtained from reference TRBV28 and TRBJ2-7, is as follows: DVKVTQSSRYLVKRTGEKVFLECVQDMDHENMFWYRQDPGLGLRLIYFSYDVKMKEKGDIPEGYSVSREKKERFSLILESASTNQTSMYLCASSSGQFPEQYFGPGTRLTVT.

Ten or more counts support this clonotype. CDR3 amino acids: CASSLGPDPGQSSEALHF. The CDR3 DNA follows: TGTGCCAGCAGCTTAGGGCCGGACCCGGGACAATCGTCAGAGGCCCTCCACTTT. This rearrangement joins TRBV7-3 to TRBJ1-6, with D possibly matching TRBD1 (6 bases). Germline lookup yields CDR1 SGHTA and CDR2 FQGTGA. The CDR3 covers 18 residues. Trimming shortened V by 2 bases and J by 14 bases, and 28 bases separated the two germline ends.

Written as DNA, the CDR3 is TGTGCCAGCAGCCAAGATCCGTGGGGGAGTGGATACAATGAGCAGTTCTTC. Its protein product is CASSQDPWGSGYNEQFF. The chain carries TRBV14 and TRBJ2-1; either TRBD1 or TRBD2 may fit D (5 bases each). Germline V gives CDR1 SGHDN, CDR2 FVKESK. The V gene lost 0 bases and the J gene lost 4 bases, with 16 bases spanning the gap. The CDR3 contains 17 residues.

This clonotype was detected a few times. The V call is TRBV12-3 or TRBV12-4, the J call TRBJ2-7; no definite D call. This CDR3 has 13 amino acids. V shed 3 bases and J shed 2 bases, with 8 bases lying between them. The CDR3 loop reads CASSLNGPYEQYF. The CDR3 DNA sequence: TGTGCCAGCAGTTTGAACGGGCCCTACGAGCAGTACTTC.

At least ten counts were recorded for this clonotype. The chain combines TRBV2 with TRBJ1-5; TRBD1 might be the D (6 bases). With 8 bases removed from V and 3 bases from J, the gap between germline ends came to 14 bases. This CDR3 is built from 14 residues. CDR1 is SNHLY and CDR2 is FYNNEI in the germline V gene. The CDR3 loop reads CASHGTNNNQPQHF. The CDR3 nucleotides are TGTGCCAGCCACGGGACAAACAACAATCAGCCCCAGCATTTT.

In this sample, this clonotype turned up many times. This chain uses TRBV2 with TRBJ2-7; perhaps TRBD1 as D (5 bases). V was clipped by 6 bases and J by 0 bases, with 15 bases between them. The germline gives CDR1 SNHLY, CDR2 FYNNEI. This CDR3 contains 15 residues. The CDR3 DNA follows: TGTGCCAGCAGGGATGACAGTCCGAGCTCCTACGAGCAGTACTTC. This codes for CASRDDSPSSYEQYF.

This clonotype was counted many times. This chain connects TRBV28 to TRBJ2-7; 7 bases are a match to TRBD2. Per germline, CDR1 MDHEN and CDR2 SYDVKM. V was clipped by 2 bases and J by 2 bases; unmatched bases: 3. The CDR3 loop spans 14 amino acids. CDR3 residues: CASSLRGVTYEQYF. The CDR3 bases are TGTGCCAGCAGTTTACGGGGGGTTACCTACGAGCAGTACTTC.

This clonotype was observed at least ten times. In DNA, the CDR3 is TGTGCCAGCATCCACAGTACGCTTAATCCCTACGAGCAGTACTTC. Its protein product is CASIHSTLNPYEQYF. The gene calls are TRBV7-2 and TRBJ2-7, with D unclear. Germline lookup yields CDR1 SGHTA and CDR2 FQGNSA. The CDR3 contains 15 residues. The ends were cut back, 7 bases at V and 2 bases at J, with 18 bases in the middle.